In its sample, the clone carrying this T cell receptor beta chain was seen many times. Its antigen remains unknown. The sample belongs to a study of T cells in Graves' hyperthyroidism and ophthalmopathy. Study-level results: The model forecast ophthalmopathy, anticipating it by a median about 6.5 months before onset. Most thyroid clonotypes expanded above 0.001 appeared in blood too.

Trimming took 4 bases from V and 6 from J; bases not matched to a gene: 5. This CDR3 is built from 14 residues. Germline V gene data show CDR1 as KGHDR and CDR2 as SFDVKD. Amplification of TCR beta CDR3 regions was performed using RNA transcripts as template. Researchers ran a first-round RT-PCR on the TCR CDR3 using the HTBI primer set. Via MiXCR, TCRdb re-called the multiplex PCR reads, giving one row per CDR3 protein. The repertoire includes about 520,000 distinct CDR3 sequences, 24% of them detected once, and 11% sits in the top ten. Exclusions: uncontrolled infection, other autoimmune disease, pregnancy, lactation. The diagnostic basis comprised clinical symptoms, serum thyroxine and TRAb, thyroid ultrasound and orbital computed tomography.

This chain connects TRBV24-1 to TRBJ1-2, with 9 bases that match TRBD1. Sequenced sample: blood. The TCR comes from a woman aged 25-40 years with Graves' ophthalmopathy. DNA of the CDR3: TGTGCCACCAGTGACGACAGGGGGGCTAATGGCTACACCTTC. Translating it yields CATSDDRGANGYTF.